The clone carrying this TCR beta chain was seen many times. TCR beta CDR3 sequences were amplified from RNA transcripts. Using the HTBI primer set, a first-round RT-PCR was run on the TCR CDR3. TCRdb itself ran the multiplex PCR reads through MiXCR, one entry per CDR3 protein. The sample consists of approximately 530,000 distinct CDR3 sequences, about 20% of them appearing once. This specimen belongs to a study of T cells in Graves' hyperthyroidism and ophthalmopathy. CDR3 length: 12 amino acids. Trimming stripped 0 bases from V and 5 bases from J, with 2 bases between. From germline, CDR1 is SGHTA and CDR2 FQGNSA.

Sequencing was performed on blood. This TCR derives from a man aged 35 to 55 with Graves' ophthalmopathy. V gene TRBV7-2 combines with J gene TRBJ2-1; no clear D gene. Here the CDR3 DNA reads TGTGCCAGCAGCTTAGCTGACAATGAGCAGTTCTTC. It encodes CASSLADNEQFF.